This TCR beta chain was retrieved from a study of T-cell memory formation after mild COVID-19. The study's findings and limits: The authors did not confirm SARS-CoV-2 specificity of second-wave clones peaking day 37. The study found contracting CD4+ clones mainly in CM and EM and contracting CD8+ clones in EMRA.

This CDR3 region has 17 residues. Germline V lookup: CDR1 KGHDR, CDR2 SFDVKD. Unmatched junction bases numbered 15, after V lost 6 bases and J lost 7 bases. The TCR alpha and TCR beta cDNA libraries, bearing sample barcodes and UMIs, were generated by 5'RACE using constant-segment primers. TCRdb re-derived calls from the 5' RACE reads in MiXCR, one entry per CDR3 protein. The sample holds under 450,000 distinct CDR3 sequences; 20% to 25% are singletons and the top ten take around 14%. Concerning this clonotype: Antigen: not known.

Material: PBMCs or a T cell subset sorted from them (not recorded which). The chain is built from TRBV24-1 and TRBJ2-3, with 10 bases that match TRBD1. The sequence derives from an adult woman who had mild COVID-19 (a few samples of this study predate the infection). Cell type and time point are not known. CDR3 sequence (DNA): TGTGCCACCAGTCCCCATCCCGGGACAGGGGACCTCCATACGCAGTATTTT. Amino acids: CATSPHPGTGDLHTQYF.